This TCR beta chain was observed in a study of Tregs in tolerant kidney transplant recipients. Sequenced by immunoSEQ multiplex PCR; TCRdb stores in-frame clones only, minus some. Of about 240,000 clones in the sample, 80% to 85% were seen once. The CDR3 is 15 amino acids. V lost 2 bases and J lost 6, with 13 bases in between. Germline V gene sequence: CDR1 MNHEY, CDR2 SVGAGI. Thawed PBMCs were FACS-sorted into unstimulated CD4+CD25+CD127- regulatory T cells, CD4+CD25- non-regulatory cells, CD4 and CD8 cells. This TCR derives from a human donor in good health. Input material: CD4+ T cells from blood. The V and J genes are TRBV6-5 and TRBJ2-2; no firm D call. The CDR3 DNA is TGTGCCAGCAGTTACGTAGGGCCAAGGGCCGGGGAGCTGTTTTTT. Its translation is CASSYVGPRAGELFF.